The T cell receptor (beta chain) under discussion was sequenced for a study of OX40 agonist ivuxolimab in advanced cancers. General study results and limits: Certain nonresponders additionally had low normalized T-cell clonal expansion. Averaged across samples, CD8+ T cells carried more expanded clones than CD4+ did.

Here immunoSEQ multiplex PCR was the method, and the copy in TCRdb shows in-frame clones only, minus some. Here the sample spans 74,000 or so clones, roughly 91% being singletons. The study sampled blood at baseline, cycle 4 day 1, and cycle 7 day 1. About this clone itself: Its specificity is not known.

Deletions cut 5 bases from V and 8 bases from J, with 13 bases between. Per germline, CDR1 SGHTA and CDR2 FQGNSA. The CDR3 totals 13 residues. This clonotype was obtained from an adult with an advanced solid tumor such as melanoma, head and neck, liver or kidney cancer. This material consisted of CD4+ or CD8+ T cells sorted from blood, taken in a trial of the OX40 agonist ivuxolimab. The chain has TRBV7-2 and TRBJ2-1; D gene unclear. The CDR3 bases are TGTGCCAGCAGCGGCACGGCGAGCCATGAGCAGTTCTTC. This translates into CASSGTASHEQFF.